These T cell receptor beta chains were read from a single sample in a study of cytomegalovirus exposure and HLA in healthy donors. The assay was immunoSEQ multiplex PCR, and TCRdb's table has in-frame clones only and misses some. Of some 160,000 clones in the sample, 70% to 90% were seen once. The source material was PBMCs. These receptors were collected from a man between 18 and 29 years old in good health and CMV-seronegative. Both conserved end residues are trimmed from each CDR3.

ASRSARTAGANVLT TRBJ2-6 TRBV27
ASSSPRPGGQEEKLF TRBJ1-4 TRBV5-5
SVDGGSNTGELF TRBJ2-2 TRBV29-1
ASSGSQETQY TRBJ2-5 TRBV5-1
ASSPDSMNTEAF TRBJ1-1 TRBV4-3
ASSFSGVTYEQY TRBJ2-7 TRBV7-9
ASSHGGGQF TRBJ2-1 TRBV4-1
ASSFSGGQNTEAF TRBJ1-1 TRBV7-2
ASSWRTSGSGTGELF TRBJ2-2 TRBV5-1
ASSFMTSGAYEQY TRBJ2-7 TRBV5-6
ASRSTGENSPLH TRBJ1-6 TRBV28
ASGSSGANVLT TRBJ2-6 TRBV12-5
ASSAGGPETQY TRBJ2-5 TRBV10-1
ASSESIQDYEQY TRBJ2-7 TRBV10-1
AWSVGQGIITEAF TRBJ1-1 TRBV30
ASTLGAEGGLNSPLH TRBJ1-6 TRBV5-4
ASSISGSKVEQY TRBJ2-7 TRBV7-8
ASSLDLGYT TRBJ1-2 TRBV5-5
ASRVNRQETQY TRBJ2-5 TRBV2
ASSERTGELF TRBJ2-2 TRBV27
ASSPSTRLLGTDTQY TRBJ2-3 TRBV27
ASSGGRAGNSPLH TRBJ1-6 TRBV2
ASSPGSGGLEQY TRBJ2-7 TRBV18
ASSLGTGDIYGYT TRBJ1-2 TRBV7-2
AWSGLTEAF TRBJ1-1 TRBV30
ASSLRRGGRDTQY TRBJ2-3 TRBV7-8
AWSMSGNQPQH TRBJ1-5 TRBV30
ASLTYTGGSHEQY TRBJ2-7 TRBV28
ASSFLAGTDTQY TRBJ2-3 TRBV28
ASRAGVTEAF TRBJ1-1 TRBV28
ASSAPGTRTQERQY TRBJ2-7 TRBV11-2
ATIGERVATEAF TRBJ1-1 TRBV2
ASSDSGPGQGPSGANVLT TRBJ2-6 TRBV10-1
ASRRANYGYT TRBJ1-2 TRBV28
ASSYSGQGTYGYT TRBJ1-2 TRBV6-5
SARDSYEQY TRBJ2-7 TRBV20-1
ASSLSTSRAEQY TRBJ2-7 TRBV5-1
ASSLVQQSAGKRPSRHEQF TRBJ2-1 TRBV5-1
ASSRTGTSIGEQF TRBJ2-1 TRBV7-2
ASRAQQGGSEKLF TRBJ1-4 TRBV19
AVRGEPTGSYEQY TRBJ2-7 TRBV6-5